This entry is about one T cell receptor (beta chain). Its target is not known. Collection occurred without any documented infections or immune events in donors. The data were obtained in a study of identifying expanded T cells in peripheral blood. General study findings and limits: About 1.2 clones differed between technical replicates, versus approximately 17 and 20 over time. Two-week clone count variance significantly increased as total template count grew.

Libraries were prepared by immunoSEQ multiplex PCR; TCRdb keeps only in-frame clonotypes and omits some of them. This sample yields about 82,000 clones, of which around 90% are seen a single time; around 7% belongs to the top ten. Trimming pared 8 bases from V and 3 bases from J, leaving 16 bases between. The germline V gene has CDR1 MNHEY and CDR2 SMNVEV (reference sequence). The CDR3 is 14 residues long. The receptor comes from a person between 18 and 70 years old in good health. The rearrangement links TRBV27 to TRBJ1-2; possible D gene TRBD1, 5 bases. What was sequenced was blood. The CDR3 protein is CASPRGGSYYGYTF. Written as DNA, the CDR3 is TGTGCCAGCCCGCGTGGGGGTTCATACTATGGCTACACCTTC.